The 27 T cell receptor beta chains below all came from one sample that was sequenced in a study of shared clonotypes between healthy human individuals. This table comes from immunoSEQ multiplex PCR, and its TCRdb copy is limited to in-frame clones, with some not included. The table records about 1.1 million clones, roughly 74% of them present only once. Sequenced: memory CD4+ T cells from PBMCs. The subset is: CD45RA-negative fraction. The receptor source for this set is a man aged 18 to 30 in good health. Some clones in this sample may be carry-over from other donors' samples.

The chain is built from TRBV6-6 and TRBJ1-1, with no clear D. The CDR3 is 14 residues long. Deletions cut 7 bases from V and 3 bases from J, with 15 bases between. Germline V gene sequence: CDR1 MNHNY, CDR2 SVGAGI (reference sequence). In DNA, the CDR3 is TGTGCCAGCAAAAGGGAGGGTTTAGACACTGAAGCTTTCTTT. Residues: CASKREGLDTEAFF.

This clone was recorded a few times. The chain employs TRBV28 and TRBJ2-7; tentatively, D is TRBD2 (6 bases). Trimming pared 5 bases from V and 0 bases from J, leaving 14 bases between. There are 15 residues in the CDR3. Germline V gene data show CDR1 as MDHEN and CDR2 as SYDVKM. The CDR3 region is CASSRPRGSSYEQYF. CDR3 nucleotide sequence: TGTGCCAGCAGTCGACCCCGGGGGAGCTCCTACGAGCAGTACTTC. Filled out from reference TRBV28 and TRBJ2-7, the complete variable domain reads DVKVTQSSRYLVKRTGEKVFLECVQDMDHENMFWYRQDPGLGLRLIYFSYDVKMKEKGDIPEGYSVSREKKERFSLILESASTNQTSMYLCASSRPRGSSYEQYFGPGTRLTVT.

The chain is built from TRBV11-3 and TRBJ2-4, with 9 bases aligning to TRBD1. The CDR3 totals 14 residues. Germline assignment: CDR1 SGHNT and CDR2 YENEEA. V shed 5 bases, J shed 9 bases, and the junction held 8 bases outside the gene matches. CDR3 nucleotides: TGTGCCAGCAGCCCCGGACAGGGGTACGGCATTCAGTACTTC. This gives the protein CASSPGQGYGIQYF.

This clone has a single count. This sequence joins TRBV29-1 and TRBJ2-7; 8 bases agree with TRBD1. The CDR3 has 12 amino acids. Per the germline V gene, CDR1 is SQVTM and CDR2 is ANQGSEA. V was pared by 5 bases and J by 5 bases, with 5 bases of the junction left unmatched. The CDR3 nucleotides are TGCAGCGTTTCTCCGGACAGGGACGAGCAGTACTTC. This encodes CSVSPDRDEQYF.

Turning to this clone: This sequence is one base from a far larger clone and is likely a read error. The J gene is TRBJ1-4, the V gene TRBV11-2; D possibly corresponds to TRBD1 (6 bases). Germline lookup yields CDR1 SGHAT and CDR2 FQNNGV. The germline V and J ends were trimmed by 5 bases and 8 bases, with 18 bases remaining between them. CDR3 length: 15 amino acids. CDR3 sequence (DNA): TGTGCCAGCAGCCCTATAAGGGGGGCAGGGGAAAAACTGTTTTTT. It yields the protein CASSPIRGAGEKLFF.

The chain carries TRBV25-1 and TRBJ1-1, with 7 bases that match TRBD1. J was trimmed by 7 bases and V by 10 bases; bases with no gene match: 15. The CDR3 loop spans 14 amino acids. Germline-derived CDR1 and CDR2 are MGHDK and SYGVNS. The CDR3 spells CATNETGFCHEAFF. Written as DNA, the CDR3 is TGTGCCACCAACGAGACAGGGTTTTGCCATGAAGCTTTCTTT.

This clone was seen at least ten times. This specimen includes other DNA sequences encoding the same CDR3. V and J are TRBV7-3 and TRBJ2-5, with a tentative D call TRBD1 (6 bases). Germline loops: CDR1 SGHTA, CDR2 FQGTGA. Trimming removed 6 bases from V and 3 bases from J, with 11 bases in between. The CDR3 is 13 amino acids. This CDR3 reads CASSNRQEETQYF. CDR3 nucleotides: TGTGCCAGCAGTAACCGACAGGAAGAGACCCAGTACTTC.

This chain uses TRBV5-1 with TRBJ1-2; D not resolved. This CDR3 region has 14 residues. Trimming shortened V by 2 bases and J by 5 bases, and 13 bases separated the two germline ends. Germline V gene lookup returns CDR1 SGHRS and CDR2 YFSETQ. The CDR3 coding sequence is TGCGCCAGCAGCTTTGCACCGGGCGATTATGGCTACACCTTC. This codes for CASSFAPGDYGYTF.

The V gene is TRBV6-1, the J gene TRBJ1-1; D gene unclear. Trimming took off 2 bases at V and 10 bases at J, with 14 bases between the two ends. Germline V gene data show CDR1 as MNHNS and CDR2 as SASEGT. This CDR3 spans 13 amino acids. The CDR3 DNA is TGTGCCAGCAGTGAATCCCCGTTACTCGGAGCTTTCTTT. Amino acids: CASSESPLLGAFF.

This clone turned up a few times. V is TRBV10-3 and J is TRBJ2-1; 7 bases are shared with TRBD1. The germline V gene has CDR1 ENHRY and CDR2 SYGVKD. Unmatched junction bases numbered 3, after V lost 4 bases and J lost 0 bases. This CDR3 contains 15 residues. DNA for the CDR3: TGTGCCATCAGTGGGACAGGAAGCTCCTACAATGAGCAGTTCTTC. This encodes CAISGTGSSYNEQFF.

The chain combines TRBV10-3 with TRBJ2-5; 8 bases map to TRBD2. V shed 3 bases and J 1 base; nucleotides not matched to a gene: 7. CDR3 length: 16 residues. Germline V gives CDR1 ENHRY, CDR2 SYGVKD. The CDR3 loop reads CAISDPAGGLQETQYF. The CDR3 region has the DNA TGTGCCATCAGTGATCCGGCGGGGGGTCTCCAAGAGACCCAGTACTTC.

This clone was counted a few times. The chain carries TRBV2 and TRBJ1-1, with D uncertain. Looked up from germline, CDR1 is SNHLY and CDR2 is FYNNEI. The V end was cut by 7 bases, the J end by 2 bases, with 14 bases between. The CDR3 loop spans 14 amino acids. CDR3 DNA sequence: TGTGCCAGCAAAAGGACGGTCGCTAACACTGAAGCTTTCTTT. It is translated as CASKRTVANTEAFF.

This sequence joins TRBV5-1 and TRBJ2-7, with D maybe TRBD1 (6 bases). Deletions cut 4 bases from V and 0 bases from J, with 11 bases between. The CDR3 consists of 14 residues. Germline assignment: CDR1 SGHRS and CDR2 YFSETQ. CDR3 protein: CASSRQVSSYEQYF. CDR3 bases: TGCGCCAGCAGCCGACAGGTCTCCTCCTACGAGCAGTACTTC. The full variable domain, rest sourced from reference TRBV5-1 and TRBJ2-7, is KAGVTQTPRYLIKTRGQQVTLSCSPISGHRSVSWYQQTPGQGLQFLFEYFSETQRNKGNFPGRFSGRQFSNSRSEMNVSTLELGDSALYLCASSRQVSSYEQYFGPGTRLTVT.

The rearrangement joins TRBV5-4 to TRBJ2-5, with TRBD1 as a possible D gene (6 bases). Germline values: CDR1 SGHNT, CDR2 YYREEE (reference sequence). Trimming shortened V by 0 bases and J by 7 bases, and 19 bases separated the two germline ends. This CDR3 spans 16 amino acids. The CDR3 DNA is TGTGCCAGCAGCTTGGAGGCAGGGGTGGGCTTAGGGACCCAGTACTTC. Amino acid sequence: CASSLEAGVGLGTQYF.

The genes are TRBV5-1 and TRBJ1-1, with 7 bases aligning to TRBD1. In germline, CDR1 is SGHRS, CDR2 YFSETQ. J gave up 7 bases and V 1 base, and 16 bases lay outside the gene matches. The CDR3 extends over 17 amino acids. This CDR3 is CASSLTRSTGDVLEAFF. In DNA, the CDR3 is TGCGCCAGCAGCTTGACCAGGTCTACAGGGGATGTTCTTGAAGCTTTCTTT.

This chain joins TRBV6-1 and TRBJ1-2; 7 bases align to TRBD1. The germline CDR1 and CDR2 sequences are MNHNS and SASEGT. This CDR3 is 14 amino acids long. Trimming took 7 bases from V and 3 from J; bases not matched to a gene: 8. CDR3 residues: CASNPTGIDYGYTF. The CDR3 DNA reads TGTGCCAGCAATCCGACAGGGATAGACTATGGCTACACCTTC.

The chain combines TRBV4-1 with TRBJ1-5; the D gene is possibly TRBD1 (6 bases). Germline CDR1 and CDR2: MGHRA and YSYEKL. V gave up 0 bases and J gave up 2 bases, with 14 bases separating them. This CDR3 is 17 amino acids long. The CDR3 protein is CASSQDLAGAGNQPQHF. CDR3 nucleotide sequence: TGCGCCAGCAGCCAAGATCTGGCGGGGGCGGGCAATCAGCCCCAGCATTTT.

V usage is TRBV20-1 and J usage is TRBJ1-1; D is ambiguous. This CDR3 has 11 residues. In germline, CDR1 is DFQATT, CDR2 SNEGSKA (reference sequence). V dropped 7 bases and J dropped 0 bases, with 6 bases sitting between them. CDR3 nucleotide sequence: TGCAGTGTCCATATGAACACTGAAGCTTTCTTT. It codes for CSVHMNTEAFF.

The genes are TRBV9 and TRBJ2-4; D is possibly TRBD2 (6 bases). Trimming took off 3 bases at V and 0 bases at J, with 16 bases between the two ends. The CDR3 runs to 17 residues. Germline CDR1 reads SGDLS; CDR2 reads YYNGEE. CDR3 sequence: CASSGLGAGQAKNIQYF. In DNA, the CDR3 is TGTGCCAGCAGCGGATTAGGAGCGGGCCAAGCCAAAAACATTCAGTACTTC.

In regard to this clone: This may stem from a read error, because a much larger clone lies one nucleotide away. This CDR3 fails to terminate in the conserved phenylalanine or tryptophan, so it likely reflects a read error. This chain uses TRBV28 with TRBJ2-2, with 9 bases identical to TRBD1. This CDR3 contains 15 residues. After removal of 6 bases from V and 8 bases from J, the junction contained 10 bases not matched to a gene. CDR1 and CDR2 (germline): MDHEN, SYDVKM. The DNA of the CDR3 is TGTGCCAGCAGACCAGGGGACAGGGACGCTGGGGAGCTGTTTCTT. Translated, it gives CASRPGDRDAGELFL.

V usage is TRBV10-3 and J usage is TRBJ2-7, with 11 bases that match TRBD2. This CDR3 region has 16 residues. Germline V gives CDR1 ENHRY, CDR2 SYGVKD. The V gene end was trimmed by 2 bases and the J gene end by 2 bases; junction bases not matched to a gene: 5. For the CDR3, the DNA is TGTGCCATCAGTGAGAGGACTAGCGGGCCGCCCTACGAGCAGTACTTC. Encoded protein: CAISERTSGPPYEQYF.

This chain uses TRBV29-1 with TRBJ2-5; TRBD2 aligns across 10 bases. With 7 bases clipped from V and 2 bases from J, the junction kept 4 bases outside the gene matches. CDR3 length: 13 residues. Per the germline V gene, CDR1 is SQVTM and CDR2 is ANQGSEA. CDR3 DNA sequence: TGCAGCGGAAGAGCGGGAGGGCAAGAGACCCAGTACTTC. Translated, it gives CSGRAGGQETQYF. Together with reference TRBV29-1 and TRBJ2-5, the CDR3 gives the full variable domain: SAVISQKPSRDICQRGTSLTIQCQVDSQVTMMFWYRQQPGQSLTLIATANQGSEATYESGFVIDKFPISRPNLTFSTLTVSNMSPEDSSIYLCSGRAGGQETQYFGPGTRLLVL.

V usage is TRBV28 and J usage is TRBJ1-2; 9 bases match TRBD1. The CDR3 has 12 residues. The ends lost 6 bases at V and 4 bases at J; junction bases unmatched: 0. CDR1 is MDHEN and CDR2 is SYDVKM in the germline V gene. The CDR3 region has the DNA TGTGCCAGCAGACAGGGGGCCTATGGCTACACCTTC. The encoded protein is CASRQGAYGYTF.

The genes are TRBV5-1 and TRBJ2-7; D unclear. CDR1 and CDR2 (germline): SGHRS, YFSETQ. This CDR3 is 13 amino acids long. Trimming shortened V by 4 bases and J by 3 bases, and 11 bases separated the two germline ends. CDR3 DNA: TGCGCCAGCAGCGGAACAGCCAACTACGAGCAGTACTTC. Its protein product is CASSGTANYEQYF.

The chain has TRBV6-1 and TRBJ2-2; weak D call: TRBD1 (6 bases). Germline V gene sequence: CDR1 MNHNS, CDR2 SASEGT. The CDR3 has 15 residues. Trimming removed 8 bases from V and 7 bases from J, with 20 bases in between. The CDR3 sequence is CASRVEQGWGGELFF. In DNA form, the CDR3 reads TGTGCCAGCCGGGTTGAACAGGGATGGGGCGGGGAGCTGTTTTTT.

V is TRBV7-2 and J is TRBJ1-4; D is unresolved. This CDR3 is built from 15 residues. V lost 3 bases, J lost 6 bases, and 14 bases lay in between. Germline V lookup: CDR1 SGHTA, CDR2 FQGNSA. DNA of the CDR3: TGTGCCAGCAGCTTGGGTGCCAGGAGGGATGAAAAACTGTTTTTT. As protein: CASSLGARRDEKLFF. Using reference TRBV7-2 and TRBJ1-4 for the parts outside the CDR3, the full variable domain is GAGVSQSPSNKVTEKGKDVELRCDPISGHTALYWYRQSLGQGLEFLIYFQGNSAPDKSGLPSDRFSAERTGGSVSTLTIQRTQQEDSAVYLCASSLGARRDEKLFFGSGTQLSVL.

This CDR3 is CASSLGGTVLEAFF. Here the CDR3 DNA reads TGCGCCAGCAGCTTGGGGGGGACAGTTCTTGAAGCTTTCTTT. This chain joins TRBV5-1 and TRBJ1-1, with 7 nucleotides matching TRBD1. This CDR3 is 14 amino acids long. After removal of 0 bases from V and 7 bases from J, the junction contained 6 bases not matched to a gene. Germline V CDR1 and CDR2: SGHRS, YFSETQ.